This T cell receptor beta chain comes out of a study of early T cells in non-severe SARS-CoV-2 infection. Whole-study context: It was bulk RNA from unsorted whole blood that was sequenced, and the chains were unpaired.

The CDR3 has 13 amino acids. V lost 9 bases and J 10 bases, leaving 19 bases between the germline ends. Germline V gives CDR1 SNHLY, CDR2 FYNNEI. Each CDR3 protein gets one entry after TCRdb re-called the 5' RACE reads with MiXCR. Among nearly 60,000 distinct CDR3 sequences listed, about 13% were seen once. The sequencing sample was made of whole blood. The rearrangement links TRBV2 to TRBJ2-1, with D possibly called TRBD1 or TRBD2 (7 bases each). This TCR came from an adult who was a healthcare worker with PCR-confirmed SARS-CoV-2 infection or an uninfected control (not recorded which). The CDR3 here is CARGGTDFLEQFF. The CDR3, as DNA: TGTGCCAGGGGAGGGACAGACTTCTTGGAGCAGTTCTTC.